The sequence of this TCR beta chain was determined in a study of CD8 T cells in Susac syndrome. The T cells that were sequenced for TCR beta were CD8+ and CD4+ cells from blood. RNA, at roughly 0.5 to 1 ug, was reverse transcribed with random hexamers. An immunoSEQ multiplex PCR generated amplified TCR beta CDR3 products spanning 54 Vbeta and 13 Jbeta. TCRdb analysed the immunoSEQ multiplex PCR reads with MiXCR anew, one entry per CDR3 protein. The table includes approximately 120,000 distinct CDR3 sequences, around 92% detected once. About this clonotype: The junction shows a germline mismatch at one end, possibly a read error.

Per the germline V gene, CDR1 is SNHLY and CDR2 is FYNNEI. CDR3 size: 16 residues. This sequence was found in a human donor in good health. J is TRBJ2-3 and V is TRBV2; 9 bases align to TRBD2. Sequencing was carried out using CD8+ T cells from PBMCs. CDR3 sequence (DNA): TGTGCCAGCAGACGGACCGGGCCTTCAGCGGGGGGCCTTTTTGGTTTT. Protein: CASRRTGPSAGGLFGF.